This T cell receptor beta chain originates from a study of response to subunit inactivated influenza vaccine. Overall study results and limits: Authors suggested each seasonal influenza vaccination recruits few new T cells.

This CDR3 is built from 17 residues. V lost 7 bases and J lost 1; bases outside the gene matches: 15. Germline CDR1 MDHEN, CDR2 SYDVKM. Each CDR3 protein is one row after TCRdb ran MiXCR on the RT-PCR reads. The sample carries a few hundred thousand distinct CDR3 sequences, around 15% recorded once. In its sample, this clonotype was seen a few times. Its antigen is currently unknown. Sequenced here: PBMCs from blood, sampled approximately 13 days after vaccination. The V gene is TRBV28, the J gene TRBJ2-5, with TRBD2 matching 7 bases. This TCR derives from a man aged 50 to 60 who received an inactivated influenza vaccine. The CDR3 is CASKARVKGLFQETQYF. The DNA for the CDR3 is TGTGCCAGCAAAGCACGGGTTAAGGGACTATTCCAAGAGACCCAGTACTTC.